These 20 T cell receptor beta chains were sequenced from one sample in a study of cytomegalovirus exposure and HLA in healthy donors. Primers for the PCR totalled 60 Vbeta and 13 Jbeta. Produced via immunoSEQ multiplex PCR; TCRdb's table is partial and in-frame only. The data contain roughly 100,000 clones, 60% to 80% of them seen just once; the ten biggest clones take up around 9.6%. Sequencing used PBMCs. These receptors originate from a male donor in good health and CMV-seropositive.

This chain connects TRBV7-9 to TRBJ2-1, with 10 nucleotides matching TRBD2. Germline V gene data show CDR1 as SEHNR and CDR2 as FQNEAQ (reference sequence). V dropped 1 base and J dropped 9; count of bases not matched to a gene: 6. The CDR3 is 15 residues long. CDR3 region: CASSLGSAGGTEQFF. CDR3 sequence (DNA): TGTGCCAGCAGCTTAGGGTCAGCGGGAGGGACTGAGCAGTTCTTC.

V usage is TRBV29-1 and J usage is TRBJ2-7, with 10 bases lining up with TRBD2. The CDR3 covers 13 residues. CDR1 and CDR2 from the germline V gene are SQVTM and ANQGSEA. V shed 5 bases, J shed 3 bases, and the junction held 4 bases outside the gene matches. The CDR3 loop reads CSVLAGGFYEQYF. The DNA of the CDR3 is TGCAGCGTTTTAGCGGGAGGCTTCTACGAGCAGTACTTC.

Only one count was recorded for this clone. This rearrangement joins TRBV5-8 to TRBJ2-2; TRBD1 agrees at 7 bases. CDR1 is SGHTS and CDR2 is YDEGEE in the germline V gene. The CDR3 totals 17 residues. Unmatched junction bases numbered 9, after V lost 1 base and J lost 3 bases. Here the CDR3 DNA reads TGTGCCAGCAGCTTGTCAACGACAGGGAATCACACCGGGGAGCTGTTTTTT. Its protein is CASSLSTTGNHTGELFF.

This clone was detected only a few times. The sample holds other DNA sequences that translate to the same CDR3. In nucleotides, the CDR3 is TGTGCCAGCAGTCGACAGGGGGGTGCCTACGAGCAGTACTTC. Its protein is CASSRQGGAYEQYF. The chain combines TRBV6-5 with TRBJ2-7, with TRBD1 identical over 9 bases. Germline values: CDR1 MNHEY, CDR2 SVGAGI. This CDR3 comprises 14 residues. Trimming removed 5 bases from V and 2 bases from J; junction bases left unmatched: 4.

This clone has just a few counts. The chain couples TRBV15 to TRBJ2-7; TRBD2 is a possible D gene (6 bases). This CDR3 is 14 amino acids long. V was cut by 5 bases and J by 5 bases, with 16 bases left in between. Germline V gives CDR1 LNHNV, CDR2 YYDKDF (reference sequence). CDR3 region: CATSRRLVGDEQYF. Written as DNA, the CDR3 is TGTGCCACCAGCCGCCGACTAGTCGGGGACGAGCAGTACTTC.

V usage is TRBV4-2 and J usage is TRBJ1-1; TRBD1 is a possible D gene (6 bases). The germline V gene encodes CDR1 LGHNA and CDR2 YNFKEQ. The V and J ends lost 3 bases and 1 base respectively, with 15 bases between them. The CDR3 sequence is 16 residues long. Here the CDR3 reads CASSQGEGVGNTEAFF. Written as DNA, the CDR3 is TGTGCCAGCAGCCAGGGGGAGGGGGTCGGGAACACTGAAGCTTTCTTT.

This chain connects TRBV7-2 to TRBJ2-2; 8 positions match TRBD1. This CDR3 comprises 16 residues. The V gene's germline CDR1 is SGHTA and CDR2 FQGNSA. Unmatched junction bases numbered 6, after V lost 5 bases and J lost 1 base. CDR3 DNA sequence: TGTGCCAGCAGCATTACCGGGACAGGGAACACCGGGGAGCTGTTTTTT. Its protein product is CASSITGTGNTGELFF.

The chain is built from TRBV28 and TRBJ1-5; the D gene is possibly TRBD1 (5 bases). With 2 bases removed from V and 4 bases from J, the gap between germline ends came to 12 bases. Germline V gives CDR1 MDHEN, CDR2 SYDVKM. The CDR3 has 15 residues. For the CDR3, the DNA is TGTGCCAGCAGTTTAATAGGCGGGGGAAATCAGCCCCAGCATTTT. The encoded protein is CASSLIGGGNQPQHF.

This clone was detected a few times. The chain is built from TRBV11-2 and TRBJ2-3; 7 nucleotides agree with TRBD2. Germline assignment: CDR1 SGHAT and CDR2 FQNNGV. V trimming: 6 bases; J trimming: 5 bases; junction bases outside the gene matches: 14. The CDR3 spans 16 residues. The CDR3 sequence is CASRHISGLVRDTQYF. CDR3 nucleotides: TGTGCCAGCAGGCATATTAGCGGGTTAGTGAGAGATACGCAGTATTTT.

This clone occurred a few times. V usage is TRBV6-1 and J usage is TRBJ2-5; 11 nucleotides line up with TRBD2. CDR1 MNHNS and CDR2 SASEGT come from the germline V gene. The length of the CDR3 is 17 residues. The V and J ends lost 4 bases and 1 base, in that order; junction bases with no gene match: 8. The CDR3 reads CASSVVAGGGLQETQYF. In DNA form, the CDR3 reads TGTGCCAGCAGTGTAGTAGCGGGAGGGGGCCTCCAAGAGACCCAGTACTTC.

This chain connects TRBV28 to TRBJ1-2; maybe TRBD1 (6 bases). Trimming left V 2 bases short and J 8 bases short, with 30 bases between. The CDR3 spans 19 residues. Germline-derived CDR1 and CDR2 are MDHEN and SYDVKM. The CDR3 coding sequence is TGTGCCAGCAGTTTAGCCGCCGATCCTTCGGGGGGCCCCAACAAAGGCTACACCTTC. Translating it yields CASSLAADPSGGPNKGYTF.

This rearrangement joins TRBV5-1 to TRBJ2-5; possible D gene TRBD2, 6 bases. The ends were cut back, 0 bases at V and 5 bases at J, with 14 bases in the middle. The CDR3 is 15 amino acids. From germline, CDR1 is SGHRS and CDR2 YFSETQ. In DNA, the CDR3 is TGCGCCAGCAGCTTGGGGGCCCTACGGGGGGAGACCCAGTACTTC. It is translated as CASSLGALRGETQYF.

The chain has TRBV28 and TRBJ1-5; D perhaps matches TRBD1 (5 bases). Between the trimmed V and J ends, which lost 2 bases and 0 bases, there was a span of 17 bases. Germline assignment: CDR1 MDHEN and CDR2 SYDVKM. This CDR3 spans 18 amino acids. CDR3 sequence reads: CASSLVQGLGYSNQPQHF. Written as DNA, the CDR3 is TGTGCCAGCAGTTTAGTCCAGGGCCTGGGGTATAGCAATCAGCCCCAGCATTTT.

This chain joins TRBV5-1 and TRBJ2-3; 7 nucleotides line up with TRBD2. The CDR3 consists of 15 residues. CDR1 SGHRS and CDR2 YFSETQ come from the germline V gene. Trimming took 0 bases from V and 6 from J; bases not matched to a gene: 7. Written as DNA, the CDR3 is TGCGCCAGCAGCTTGGAAGGGAGTAGCGGGGATACGCAGTATTTT. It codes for CASSLEGSSGDTQYF.

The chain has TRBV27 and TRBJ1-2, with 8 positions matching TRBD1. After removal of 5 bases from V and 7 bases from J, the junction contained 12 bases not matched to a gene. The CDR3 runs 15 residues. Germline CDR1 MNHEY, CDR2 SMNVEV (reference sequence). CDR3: CASSPSEQGVVGYTF. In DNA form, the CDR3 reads TGTGCCAGCAGTCCCTCGGAACAGGGGGTTGTTGGCTACACCTTC.

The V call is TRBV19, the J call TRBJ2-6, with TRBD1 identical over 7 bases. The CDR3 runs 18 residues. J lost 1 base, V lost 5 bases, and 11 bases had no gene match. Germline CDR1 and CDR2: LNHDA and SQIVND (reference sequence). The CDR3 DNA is TGTGCCAGTAGTCTTGGACAGGCGCTATCGTCTGGGGCCAACGTCCTGACTTTC. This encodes CASSLGQALSSGANVLTF.

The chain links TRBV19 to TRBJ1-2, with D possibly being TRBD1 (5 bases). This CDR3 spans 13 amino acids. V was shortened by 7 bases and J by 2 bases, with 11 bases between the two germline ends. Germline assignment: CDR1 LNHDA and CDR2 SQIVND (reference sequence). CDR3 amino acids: CASTGNLNYGYTF. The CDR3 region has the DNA TGTGCCAGTACAGGGAACTTAAACTATGGCTACACCTTC.

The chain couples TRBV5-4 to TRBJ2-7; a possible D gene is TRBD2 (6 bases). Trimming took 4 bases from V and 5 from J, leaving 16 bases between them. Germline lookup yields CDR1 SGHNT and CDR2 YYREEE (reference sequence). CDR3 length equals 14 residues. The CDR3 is CASSVGLVQNEQYF. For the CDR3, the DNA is TGTGCCAGCAGCGTGGGACTGGTCCAGAACGAGCAGTACTTC.

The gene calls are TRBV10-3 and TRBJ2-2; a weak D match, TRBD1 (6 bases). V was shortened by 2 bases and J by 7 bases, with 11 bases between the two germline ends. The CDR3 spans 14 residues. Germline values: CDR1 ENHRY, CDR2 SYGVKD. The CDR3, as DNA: TGTGCCATCAGTGAGGTGGGGGCCGGCGGGGAGCTGTTTTTT. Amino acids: CAISEVGAGGELFF.

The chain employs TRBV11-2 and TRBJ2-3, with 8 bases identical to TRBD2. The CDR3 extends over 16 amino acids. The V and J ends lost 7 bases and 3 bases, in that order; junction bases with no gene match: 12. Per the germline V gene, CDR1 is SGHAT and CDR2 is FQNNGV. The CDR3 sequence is CASNQGSGRATDTQYF. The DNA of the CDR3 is TGTGCCAGCAACCAAGGGAGCGGGAGAGCGACAGATACGCAGTATTTT.